This T cell receptor (beta chain) was obtained from a study of identical twins. This clonotype was observed a few times. TCRdb re-called the 5' RACE reads with MiXCR, one entry per CDR3 protein. This table holds hundreds of thousands of distinct CDR3 sequences, 21% found once. The germline V gene encodes CDR1 DFQATT and CDR2 SNEGSKA (reference sequence). The CDR3 runs 15 residues. The V end was cut by 1 base, the J end by 1 base, with 13 bases between. The sample also formed part of further work on T cells expressing NK-cell markers.

V and J are TRBV20-1 and TRBJ1-1, with a possible D match to TRBD1 (5 bases). Sample: PBMCs. The receptor comes from a woman aged 18-35 years in good health. CDR3 coding DNA: TGCAGTGCTAGAGTAGCGACAGAATCGAACACTGAAGCTTTCTTT. Encoded protein: CSARVATESNTEAFF.